Listed below are T cell receptor beta chains from one sample, sequenced in a study of blood T cell repertoires in COVID-19. Clones were read by immunoSEQ multiplex PCR, and TCRdb kept only the in-frame ones, dropping some. The table has about 210,000 clones, 92% seen once; the top ten hold around 1.2%. The source material was peripheral blood. The receptors stem from a man under 40 with acute or convalescent COVID-19. Each CDR3 is given with its conserved first and last residue. The order of the fields is V gene, D gene, J gene, CDR3 protein. D genes are given only for firm matches.

v_call: TRBV6-5; d_call: NA; j_call: TRBJ2-2; cdr3_aa: CASSTTGELFF
v_call: TRBV6-5; d_call: NA; j_call: TRBJ1-3; cdr3_aa: CASRQKSGNTIYF
v_call: TRBV4-1; d_call: NA; j_call: TRBJ2-2; cdr3_aa: CASSHETGELFF
v_call: TRBV11-2; d_call: NA; j_call: TRBJ1-1; cdr3_aa: CASSSLSAFF
v_call: TRBV7-3; d_call: TRBD2; j_call: TRBJ2-2; cdr3_aa: CASSLRLAGSTGELFF
v_call: TRBV28; d_call: NA; j_call: TRBJ1-4; cdr3_aa: CASSSGQLNEKLFF
v_call: TRBV18; d_call: NA; j_call: TRBJ2-3; cdr3_aa: CASSLRADTQYF
v_call: TRBV24-1; d_call: TRBD2; j_call: TRBJ2-1; cdr3_aa: CATSDLEGGTSGAHGEQFF
v_call: TRBV28; d_call: NA; j_call: TRBJ1-1; cdr3_aa: CASSFGGIAYEAFF
v_call: TRBV9; d_call: TRBD1; j_call: TRBJ2-3; cdr3_aa: CASSPHPGTVEETQYF
v_call: TRBV18; d_call: TRBD1; j_call: TRBJ1-4; cdr3_aa: CASSPLRQGDEKLFF
v_call: TRBV15; d_call: NA; j_call: TRBJ2-3; cdr3_aa: CATSLDSTDTQYF
v_call: TRBV5-8; d_call: NA; j_call: TRBJ2-2; cdr3_aa: CASSSGSLTGELFF
v_call: TRBV5-1; d_call: NA; j_call: TRBJ2-3; cdr3_aa: CASSPQRRGTDTQYF
v_call: TRBV5-1; d_call: NA; j_call: TRBJ1-1; cdr3_aa: CASSLFSHPEDTEAFF
v_call: TRBV5-4; d_call: TRBD1; j_call: TRBJ2-7; cdr3_aa: CASSSGPGTGGSEQYF
v_call: TRBV7-8; d_call: TRBD2; j_call: TRBJ2-3; cdr3_aa: CASSLDSASGGGDTQYF
v_call: TRBV27; d_call: TRBD2; j_call: TRBJ2-7; cdr3_aa: CASSRGGASSYEQYF
v_call: TRBV3-1/TRBV3-2; d_call: NA; j_call: TRBJ1-2; cdr3_aa: CASRFGGAPNRTF
v_call: TRBV2; d_call: NA; j_call: TRBJ2-1; cdr3_aa: CARTSETGPNNEQFF
v_call: TRBV30; d_call: TRBD1; j_call: TRBJ1-2; cdr3_aa: CAWSPTGGMRWYTF
v_call: TRBV9; d_call: TRBD2; j_call: TRBJ2-1; cdr3_aa: CASSGQSGGSGWYSYTEQFF
v_call: TRBV3-1/TRBV3-2; d_call: NA; j_call: TRBJ2-1; cdr3_aa: CASSRAEGGAGNEQFF
v_call: TRBV19; d_call: NA; j_call: TRBJ2-1; cdr3_aa: CASSIEGGGANEQFF
v_call: TRBV28; d_call: NA; j_call: TRBJ2-2; cdr3_aa: CASYLDRRNTGELFF
v_call: TRBV2; d_call: TRBD1; j_call: TRBJ1-1; cdr3_aa: CASIPNRGTTEAFF
v_call: TRBV5-1; d_call: NA; j_call: TRBJ1-2; cdr3_aa: CASSGRRNSGVIYGYTF
v_call: TRBV12-3/TRBV12-4; d_call: NA; j_call: TRBJ2-3; cdr3_aa: CASILGRTDTQYF
v_call: TRBV19; d_call: NA; j_call: TRBJ2-1; cdr3_aa: CASSPYTNYNEQFF
v_call: TRBV24-1; d_call: NA; j_call: TRBJ1-2; cdr3_aa: CATSDLRQNYGYTF
v_call: TRBV19; d_call: TRBD2; j_call: TRBJ2-1; cdr3_aa: CASSSPGLAGNNEQFF
v_call: TRBV11-2; d_call: TRBD1; j_call: TRBJ1-6; cdr3_aa: CASSLVAGQGNSPLHF
v_call: TRBV4-1; d_call: NA; j_call: TRBJ2-3; cdr3_aa: CASSPGTQYF
v_call: TRBV7-8; d_call: TRBD2; j_call: TRBJ2-1; cdr3_aa: CASSPLSGGSYNEQFF
v_call: TRBV15; d_call: NA; j_call: TRBJ2-7; cdr3_aa: CATSRDMGLSEQYF
v_call: TRBV30; d_call: NA; j_call: TRBJ2-7; cdr3_aa: CAWSKRGEQYF
v_call: TRBV5-4; d_call: NA; j_call: TRBJ2-7; cdr3_aa: CASSTDAYEQYF
v_call: TRBV11-2; d_call: NA; j_call: TRBJ2-2; cdr3_aa: CASSLSTRGNTGELFF
v_call: TRBV6-6; d_call: NA; j_call: TRBJ1-1; cdr3_aa: CASRQSGRAPTEAFF
v_call: TRBV7-6; d_call: NA; j_call: TRBJ2-2; cdr3_aa: CASSAGVNANTGELFF
v_call: TRBV7-2; d_call: NA; j_call: TRBJ1-5; cdr3_aa: CASRKGGGVSNQPQHF
v_call: TRBV13; d_call: NA; j_call: TRBJ2-5; cdr3_aa: CASSLGGASWQETQYF
v_call: TRBV7-8; d_call: TRBD1; j_call: TRBJ2-5; cdr3_aa: CASSPRGILAETQYF
v_call: TRBV3-1/TRBV3-2; d_call: NA; j_call: TRBJ1-1; cdr3_aa: CASSLDYTEAFF
v_call: TRBV6-2/TRBV6-3; d_call: TRBD1; j_call: TRBJ1-2; cdr3_aa: CASSFLDRDRSIYGYTF